These 30 T cell receptor beta chains share one sample of origin, sequenced in a study of regulatory T cells in long-lasting Graves disease. CDR3-region Arm-PCR and iRepertoire HTBI primers produced the TCR beta libraries. A single record per CDR3 protein comes from TCRdb applying MiXCR to the multiplex PCR reads. This sample has about 470,000 distinct CDR3 sequences, with around 20% found just once. Time point described: persistent/refractory GD, antithyroid drugs over 5 years with positive TRAb. The TCR library used RNA extracted from PBMCs. The sequencing here drew on peripheral blood mononuclear cells (PBMCs), taken when the disease was refractory, from a patient treated with antithyroid drugs. Receptors originate from a female donor with Graves disease.

At least ten counts were recorded for this clonotype. The chain carries TRBV28 and TRBJ2-7; 9 nucleotides agree with TRBD1. Germline assignment: CDR1 MDHEN and CDR2 SYDVKM. The length of the CDR3 is 15 residues. V shed 5 bases and J 7 bases; nucleotides not matched to a gene: 12. The CDR3 region is CASSLLGTGSGEQYF. CDR3 coding DNA: TGTGCCAGCAGTCTCCTTGGGACAGGGTCGGGAGAGCAGTACTTC.

This clonotype was detected a few times. V gene TRBV28 combines with J gene TRBJ2-3; no firm D call. The CDR3 covers 13 residues. V was cut by 3 bases and J by 2 bases, with 6 bases left in between. Germline CDR1 and CDR2: MDHEN and SYDVKM. The CDR3 DNA reads as TGTGCCAGCAGTTTTGACTTCACAGATACGCAGTATTTT. Translation gives CASSFDFTDTQYF.

This clonotype was detected ten times or more. This rearrangement joins TRBV12-3 or TRBV12-4 to TRBJ1-5; TRBD1 is a possible D gene (5 bases). CDR3 length: 13 amino acids. V was pared by 4 bases and J by 4 bases, with 8 bases between. Here the CDR3 reads CASSWDGNQPQHF. The CDR3 DNA reads as TGTGCCAGCAGTTGGGACGGTAATCAGCCCCAGCATTTT.

The J gene is TRBJ2-7, the V gene TRBV7-9; D remains unclear. Germline CDR1 SEHNR, CDR2 FQNEAQ (reference sequence). The length of the CDR3 is 14 residues. V lost 6 bases to trimming and J lost 3 bases, with 15 bases between them. The CDR3: CASSPTAAYYEQYF. DNA for the CDR3: TGTGCCAGCAGTCCAACCGCGGCCTACTACGAGCAGTACTTC.

This clonotype was detected ten times or more. The V call is TRBV30, the J call TRBJ1-2; a possible D gene is TRBD1 (5 bases). The length of the CDR3 is 12 residues. V lost 3 bases and J 3 bases, leaving 8 bases between the germline ends. CDR1 is GTSNPN, CDR2 SVGIG, per germline (reference sequence). This CDR3 reads CAWSDSYYGYTF. The CDR3 DNA follows: TGTGCCTGGAGCGACAGCTACTATGGCTACACCTTC.

The CDR3 bases are TGTGCCAGCAGCGCCCAGGACAGCTCTGGAAACACCATATATTTT. Translated, it gives CASSAQDSSGNTIYF. V usage is TRBV9 and J usage is TRBJ1-3; tentatively, D is TRBD1 (6 bases). V lost 3 bases and J lost 0, with 10 bases in between. Germline V CDR1 and CDR2: SGDLS, YYNGEE. The CDR3 runs 15 residues.

The gene calls are TRBV20-1 and TRBJ1-1; D is uncertain. Germline CDR1 DFQATT, CDR2 SNEGSKA (reference sequence). V shed 4 bases and J shed 1 base, with 13 bases lying between them. The CDR3 runs to 14 residues. CDR3 sequence (DNA): TGCAGTGCTACCCCTGTTTACGGGAACACTGAAGCTTTCTTT. Protein: CSATPVYGNTEAFF.

This clonotype showed up just a few times. This chain connects TRBV7-9 to TRBJ1-1; D is unresolved. CDR3 length: 13 residues. CDR1 is SEHNR, CDR2 FQNEAQ, per germline (reference sequence). The ends were cut back, 6 bases at V and 1 base at J, with 9 bases in the middle. The CDR3 sequence is CASRGTWNTEAFF. The CDR3 nucleotides are TGTGCCAGCAGGGGCACATGGAACACTGAAGCTTTCTTT.

V is TRBV20-1 and J is TRBJ2-7, with a possible D match to TRBD2 (6 bases). The CDR3 consists of 11 residues. Looked up from germline, CDR1 is DFQATT and CDR2 is SNEGSKA (reference sequence). V dropped 7 bases and J dropped 5 bases, with 12 bases sitting between them. The CDR3 loop is CSGSPGDEQYF. The DNA for the CDR3 is TGCAGTGGTAGTCCGGGGGACGAGCAGTACTTC.

At least ten counts were recorded for this clonotype. The chain uses TRBV6-1 and TRBJ1-1, with TRBD1 as a possible D gene (5 bases). This CDR3 has 13 amino acids. Trimming left V 2 bases short and J 6 bases short, with 10 bases between. CDR1 MNHNS and CDR2 SASEGT come from the germline V gene. CDR3 loop: CASSEQGFAEAFF. CDR3 nucleotide sequence: TGTGCCAGCAGTGAACAGGGATTCGCTGAAGCTTTCTTT.

This clonotype appeared once. The chain carries TRBV2 and TRBJ2-3; 11 bases line up with TRBD1. This CDR3 spans 15 amino acids. Germline V gene lookup returns CDR1 SNHLY and CDR2 FYNNEI. V was clipped by 9 bases and J by 4 bases; unmatched bases: 9. CDR3 nucleotides: TGTGCCAGTGGGGGGCCGGGACAGGGGGCAGATACGCAGTATTTT. Protein: CASGGPGQGADTQYF.

The V and J genes are TRBV20-1 and TRBJ2-3; TRBD2 matches at 7 bases. This CDR3 has 15 residues. Looked up from germline, CDR1 is DFQATT and CDR2 is SNEGSKA (reference sequence). Losses at the gene ends were 3 bases for V and 4 bases for J; bases not matched to a gene: 10. CDR3 coding DNA: TGCAGTGCTAGGAGAGCGGGACTTGCCCCAGATACGCAGTATTTT. Translation: CSARRAGLAPDTQYF.

The chain combines TRBV3-1 with TRBJ1-5, with 10 bases matching TRBD1. Germline assignment: CDR1 LGHDT and CDR2 YNNKEL (reference sequence). Trimming cost V 6 bases and J 5 bases; bases outside gene matches: 4. The CDR3 extends over 14 amino acids. CDR3 loop: CASSIGTGDQPQHF. CDR3 DNA sequence: TGTGCCAGCAGTATCGGGACAGGGGATCAGCCCCAGCATTTT.

Worth noting for this clonotype: A much larger clone sits a single nucleotide away, making a read error possible. The V and J genes are TRBV28 and TRBJ1-1; the D is unclear. The V and J ends lost 4 bases and 4 bases respectively, with 16 bases between them. CDR1 and CDR2 from the germline V gene are MDHEN and SYDVKM. The CDR3 extends over 15 amino acids. CDR3: CASSSLGGGCTEAFF. In DNA form, the CDR3 reads TGTGCCAGCAGTTCCCTCGGCGGAGGGTGCACTGAAGCTTTCTTT.

On this clonotype itself: A much bigger clone sits one base away, suggesting this may be a read error. The genes are TRBV7-9 and TRBJ1-4, with TRBD1 matching 7 bases. The CDR3 is 14 residues long. V shed 4 bases, J shed 7 bases, and the junction held 6 bases outside the gene matches. In germline, CDR1 is SEHNR, CDR2 FQNEAQ (reference sequence). CDR3: CASSSGQRSEKLFF. The CDR3 DNA follows: TGTGCCAGCAGCTCGGGACAGAGAAGTGAAAAACTGTTTTTT. Based on the CDR3 plus reference TRBV7-9 and TRBJ1-4, the full variable domain is DTGVSQNPRHKITKRGQNVTFRCDPISEHNRLYWYRQTLGQGPEFLTYFQNEAQLEKSRLLSDRFSAERPKGSFSTLEIQRTEQGDSAMYLCASSSGQRSEKLFFGSGTQLSVL.

As regards this clonotype: A read error is possible here, since a much larger clone lies one base away. V usage is TRBV20-1 and J usage is TRBJ1-1; tentatively, D is TRBD1 (5 bases). The germline V gene has CDR1 DFQATT and CDR2 SNEGSKA (reference sequence). The CDR3 extends over 13 amino acids. The CDR3 loop reads CSAPGHRAGGTRF. CDR3 bases: TGCAGTGCTCCGGGGCACCGGGCTGGAGGAACCCGCTTT.

In its sample, this clonotype was seen a few times. V is TRBV11-2 and J is TRBJ2-3; D gene unclear. CDR1 is SGHAT, CDR2 FQNNGV, per germline. CDR3 length: 15 amino acids. The germline V and J ends were trimmed by 1 base and 2 bases, with 10 bases remaining between them. The CDR3 coding sequence is TGTGCCAGCAGCTTAGTTACCCGGCCCACAGATACGCAGTATTTT. This sequence encodes CASSLVTRPTDTQYF.

This clonotype showed up many times. The V and J genes are TRBV20-1 and TRBJ2-7; D possibly uses TRBD1 or TRBD2 (5 bases each). The CDR3 length is 15 residues. Trimming took off 3 bases at V and 2 bases at J, with 17 bases between the two ends. From germline, CDR1 is DFQATT and CDR2 SNEGSKA (reference sequence). The CDR3 reads CSASVAGTYTYEQYF. In DNA form, the CDR3 reads TGCAGTGCTAGTGTGGCCGGGACCTACACCTACGAGCAGTACTTC.

This clonotype was seen only a few times. The chain couples TRBV7-9 to TRBJ2-7; 7 nucleotides match TRBD1. V shed 4 bases and J 2 bases; nucleotides not matched to a gene: 5. Germline V lookup: CDR1 SEHNR, CDR2 FQNEAQ (reference sequence). The CDR3 extends over 14 amino acids. DNA of the CDR3: TGTGCCAGCAGCTCCCGACAGGGTACCTACGAGCAGTACTTC. Its protein product is CASSSRQGTYEQYF.

The chain recombines TRBV4-1 with TRBJ2-1; D is unresolved. This CDR3 is 15 amino acids long. Trimming left V 0 bases short and J 7 bases short, with 13 bases between. Germline CDR1 reads MGHRA; CDR2 reads YSYEKL. The CDR3 sequence is CASSQEAGSHNEQFF. The CDR3, as DNA: TGCGCCAGCAGCCAAGAAGCCGGAAGCCATAATGAGCAGTTCTTC.

This clonotype was seen ten or more times. The chain is built from TRBV6-2 or TRBV6-3 and TRBJ2-5, with a possible D match to TRBD1 (5 bases). The germline V and J ends were trimmed by 4 bases and 5 bases, with 11 bases remaining between them. In germline, CDR1 is MNHEY, CDR2 SVGEGT. The CDR3 spans 13 residues. CDR3 loop: CASSSGRVETQYF. CDR3 coding DNA: TGTGCCAGCAGTTCCGGCAGGGTGGAGACCCAGTACTTC.

In this sample, this clonotype turned up many times. The chain recombines TRBV7-9 with TRBJ1-1; 10 bases map to TRBD1. The ends lost 4 bases at V and 5 bases at J; junction bases unmatched: 4. This CDR3 spans 14 amino acids. CDR1 is SEHNR and CDR2 is FQNEAQ in the germline V gene (reference sequence). CDR3 region: CASSWTGGDTEAFF. CDR3 nucleotide sequence: TGTGCCAGCAGCTGGACAGGGGGGGATACTGAAGCTTTCTTT.

This clonotype has a count of ten or more. V is TRBV6-1 and J is TRBJ1-1, with a weak D call TRBD1 (6 bases). Trimming pared 1 base from V and 3 bases from J, leaving 12 bases between. Germline CDR1 is MNHNS and CDR2 is SASEGT. CDR3 length: 15 amino acids. In DNA form, the CDR3 reads TGTGCCAGCAGTGAAGGGGGGGGCCGGGACACTGAAGCTTTCTTT. This translates into CASSEGGGRDTEAFF.

This clonotype was seen once. The chain couples TRBV12-3 or TRBV12-4 to TRBJ2-3; 10 nucleotides align to TRBD2. This CDR3 region has 20 residues. V lost 5 bases to trimming and J lost 0 bases; unmatched junction nucleotides: 17. Written as DNA, the CDR3 is TGTGCCAGCAGTATCGCCGGACTAGCGGACTATCGGCCTAGCACAGATACGCAGTATTTT. This encodes CASSIAGLADYRPSTDTQYF.

This clonotype has ten or more counts. The rearrangement joins TRBV6-1 to TRBJ1-1; possibly TRBD1 for D (5 bases). There are 15 residues in the CDR3. CDR1 is MNHNS and CDR2 is SASEGT in the germline V gene. V lost 5 bases to trimming and J lost 1 base, with 14 bases between them. CDR3 in DNA: TGTGCCAGCAGTCACAACCCCGGGGCGAACACTGAAGCTTTCTTT. Translating it yields CASSHNPGANTEAFF.

This clonotype has more than one count but fewer than ten. The CDR3 loop reads CASSYGGRENEQFF. The CDR3 DNA reads as TGTGCCAGCAGTTATGGTGGGAGAGAGAATGAGCAGTTCTTC. The chain links TRBV6-5 to TRBJ2-1, with D perhaps TRBD2 (5 bases). CDR1 and CDR2 from the germline V gene are MNHEY and SVGAGI. The CDR3 has 14 residues. V gave up 3 bases and J gave up 7 bases, with 13 bases separating them.

This clonotype was picked up many times. The rearrangement uses TRBV12-3 or TRBV12-4 and TRBJ2-2, with D perhaps being TRBD1 or TRBD2 (5 bases each). V lost 2 bases and J 3 bases, leaving 10 bases between the germline ends. The CDR3 is 15 amino acids. CDR3 sequence reads: CASSLTGAYTGELFF. The DNA for the CDR3 is TGTGCCAGCAGTTTAACCGGGGCCTACACCGGGGAGCTGTTTTTT.

This clonotype was detected a few times. The chain couples TRBV10-2 to TRBJ1-6, with a possible D match to TRBD1 (5 bases). Germline CDR1 is WSHSY and CDR2 is SAAADI. V lost 2 bases, J lost 8 bases, and 10 bases lay in between. The CDR3 has 14 residues. CDR3 DNA sequence: TGCGCCAGCAGTGAGCCCTTCAGGGATTCACCCCTCCACTTT. Translated: CASSEPFRDSPLHF.

The V and J genes are TRBV29-1 and TRBJ1-1, with TRBD1 matching over 9 bases. Germline V gene data show CDR1 as SQVTM and CDR2 as ANQGSEA. J was trimmed by 0 bases and V by 1 base; bases with no gene match: 6. The CDR3 spans 16 residues. This CDR3 reads CSVEGRTGAMNTEAFF. DNA of the CDR3: TGCAGCGTTGAAGGTCGGACAGGGGCCATGAACACTGAAGCTTTCTTT.

The sample holds a few counts of this clonotype. The chain recombines TRBV3-1 with TRBJ2-7; D possibly corresponds to TRBD2 (6 bases). Germline CDR1 LGHDT, CDR2 YNNKEL (reference sequence). The ends were cut back, 1 base at V and 5 bases at J, with 18 bases in the middle. This CDR3 has 16 amino acids. CDR3 sequence reads: CASSQAGDPRGDEQYF. DNA of the CDR3: TGTGCCAGCAGCCAAGCGGGGGACCCTCGCGGGGACGAGCAGTACTTC.